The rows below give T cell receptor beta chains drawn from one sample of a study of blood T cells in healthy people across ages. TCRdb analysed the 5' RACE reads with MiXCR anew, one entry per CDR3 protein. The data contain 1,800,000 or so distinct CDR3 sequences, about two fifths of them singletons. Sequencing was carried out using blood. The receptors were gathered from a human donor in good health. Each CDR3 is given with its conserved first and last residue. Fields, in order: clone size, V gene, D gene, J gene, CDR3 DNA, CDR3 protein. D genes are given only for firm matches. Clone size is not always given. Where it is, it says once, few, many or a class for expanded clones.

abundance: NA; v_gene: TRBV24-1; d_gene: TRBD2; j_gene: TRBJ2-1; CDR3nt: TGTGCCACCAGTGACCCCAGCGGGGGAGGTTCTCTTGAGCAGTTCTTC; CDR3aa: CATSDPSGGGSLEQFF
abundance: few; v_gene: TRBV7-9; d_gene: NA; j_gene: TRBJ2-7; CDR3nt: TGTGCCAGCAGCTCCGACAGGTTCGACGAGCAGTACTTC; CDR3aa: CASSSDRFDEQYF
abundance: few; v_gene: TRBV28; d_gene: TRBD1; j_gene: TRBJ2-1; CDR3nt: TGTGCCAGCAGCCAACTCCGGGACAGGTGGACTGAGCAGTTCTTC; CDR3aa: CASSQLRDRWTEQFF
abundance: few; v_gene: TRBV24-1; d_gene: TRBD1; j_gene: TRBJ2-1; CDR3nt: TGTGCCACCAGTGACAACCGAAGCACGGACAGGGGGAATCTGAATGAGCAGTTCTTC; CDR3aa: CATSDNRSTDRGNLNEQFF
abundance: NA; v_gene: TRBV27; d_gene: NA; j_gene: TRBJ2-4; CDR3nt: TGTGCCAGCAGTTTTTACGCTAGTAGGGAGCAGTACTTC; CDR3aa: CASSFYASREQYF
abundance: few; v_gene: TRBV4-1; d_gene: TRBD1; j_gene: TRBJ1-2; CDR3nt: TGCGCCAGCAGCCACCCGGGACAGGGGATTTACACCTTC; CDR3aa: CASSHPGQGIYTF
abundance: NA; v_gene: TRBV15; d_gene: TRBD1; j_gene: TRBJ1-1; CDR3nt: TGTGCCACCAGCAGTAGGGGGCTAAACACTGAAGCTTTCTTT; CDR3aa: CATSSRGLNTEAFF
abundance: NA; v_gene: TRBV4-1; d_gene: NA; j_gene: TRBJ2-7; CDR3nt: TGCGCCAGCAGCCAAGTTCCAGTCTGGAGCTCCTACGAGCAGTACTTC; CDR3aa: CASSQVPVWSSYEQYF
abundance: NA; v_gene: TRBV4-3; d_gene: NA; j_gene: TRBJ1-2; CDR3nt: TGCGCCAGCAGCCAAGCATTCGAGGTGGTCTTAGACTATGGCTACACCTTC; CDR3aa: CASSQAFEVVLDYGYTF
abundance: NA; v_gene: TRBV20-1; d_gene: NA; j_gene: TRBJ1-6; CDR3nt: TGCAGTGCTAGAGAACCGGGAAAAGGGGATTCACCCCTCCACTTT; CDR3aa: CSAREPGKGDSPLHF
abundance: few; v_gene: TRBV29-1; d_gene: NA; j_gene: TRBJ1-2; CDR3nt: TGCAGCGTTGAAGGAGCCGCTAACTATGGCTACACCTTC; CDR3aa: CSVEGAANYGYTF
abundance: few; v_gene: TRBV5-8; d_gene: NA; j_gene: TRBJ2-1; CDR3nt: TGTGCCAGCAGCTTTCGGGACTCGAAGGCCCGAGAGCAGTTCTTC; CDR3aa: CASSFRDSKAREQFF
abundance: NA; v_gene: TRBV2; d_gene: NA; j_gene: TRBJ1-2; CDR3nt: TGTGCCAGCAGTGAATCTTCCCGACAGTCTGAGTGGTATGGCTACACCTTC; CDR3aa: CASSESSRQSEWYGYTF
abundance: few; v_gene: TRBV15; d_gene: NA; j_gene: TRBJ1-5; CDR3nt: TGTGCCACCAGCAGAGATCGGGGCAGGGCAGATCAGCCCCAGCATTTT; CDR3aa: CATSRDRGRADQPQHF
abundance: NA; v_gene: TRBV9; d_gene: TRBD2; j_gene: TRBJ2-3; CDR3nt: TGTGCCAGCAGCGTAGTAAGCGGGAGCCCAGATACGCAGTATTTT; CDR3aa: CASSVVSGSPDTQYF
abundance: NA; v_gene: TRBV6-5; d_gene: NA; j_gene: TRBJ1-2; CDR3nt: TGTACCAGCAGGATTGGGACCGGCGGCTACACCTTC; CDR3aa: CTSRIGTGGYTF
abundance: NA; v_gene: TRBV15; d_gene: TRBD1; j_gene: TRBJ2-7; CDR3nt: TGTGCCACCAGCAGAGAGGGCAGGGGGCTGGACGAGCAGTACTTC; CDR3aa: CATSREGRGLDEQYF
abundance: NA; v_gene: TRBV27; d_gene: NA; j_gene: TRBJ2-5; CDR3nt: TGTGCCAGCAGTTCAACTACCCGGGCCCAGTACTTC; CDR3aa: CASSSTTRAQYF
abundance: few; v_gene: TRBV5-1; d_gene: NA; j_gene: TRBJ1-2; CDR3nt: TGCGCCCACCGCGGCTACACCTTC; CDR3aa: CAHRGYTF
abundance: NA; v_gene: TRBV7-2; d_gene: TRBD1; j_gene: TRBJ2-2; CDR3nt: TGTGCCAGCAGCACCCGACAGGGAACCGGGGAGCTGTTTTTT; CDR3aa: CASSTRQGTGELFF
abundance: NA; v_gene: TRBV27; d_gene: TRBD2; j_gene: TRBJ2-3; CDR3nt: TGTGCCAGCAAGCGCGCGGGGGGGAGGGATACGCAGTATTTT; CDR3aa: CASKRAGGRDTQYF
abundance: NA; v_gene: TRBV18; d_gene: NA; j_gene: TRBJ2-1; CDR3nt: TGTGCCAGCTCACCGCGTCGATTAGGGACACCTTTGGGCAATGAGCAGTTCTTC; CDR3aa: CASSPRRLGTPLGNEQFF
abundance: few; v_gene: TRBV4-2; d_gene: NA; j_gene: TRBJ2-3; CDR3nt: TGTGCCAGCACCTCAGAAACGAGGGGAGTCACAGATACGCAGTATTTT; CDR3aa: CASTSETRGVTDTQYF
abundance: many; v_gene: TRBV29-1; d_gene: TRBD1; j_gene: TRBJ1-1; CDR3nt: TGCAGCGTTGAAGATCCGACAGGGCATAATGAAGCTTTCTTT; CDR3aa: CSVEDPTGHNEAFF
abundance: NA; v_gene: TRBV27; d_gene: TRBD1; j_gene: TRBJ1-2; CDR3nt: TGTGCCAGCAGTTTATCCGCGACAGGGCTTCCAATGGGCTACACCTTC; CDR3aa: CASSLSATGLPMGYTF
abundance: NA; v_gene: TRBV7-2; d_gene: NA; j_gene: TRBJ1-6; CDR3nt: TGTGCCAGCAGCTTATTGCTAGCAAATAATTCACCCCTCCACTTT; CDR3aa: CASSLLLANNSPLHF
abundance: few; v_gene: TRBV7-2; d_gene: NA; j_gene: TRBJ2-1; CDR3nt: TGTGCCAGCAGCTTATACCCGGAGGTGAACAATGAGCAGTTCTTC; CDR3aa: CASSLYPEVNNEQFF
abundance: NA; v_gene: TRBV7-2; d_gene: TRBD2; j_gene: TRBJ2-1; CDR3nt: TGTGCCAGCAGCCCGGCTGTAGCGGGGGGGATTTACAATGAGCAGTTCTTC; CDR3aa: CASSPAVAGGIYNEQFF
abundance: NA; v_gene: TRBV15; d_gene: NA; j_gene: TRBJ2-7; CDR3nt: TGTGCCACCAGCAGAGGTAGGGGCTCCTACGAGCAGTACTTC; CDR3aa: CATSRGRGSYEQYF
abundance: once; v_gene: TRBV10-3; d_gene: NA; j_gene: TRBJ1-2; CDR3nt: TGTGCCATCAGTGAGACGGTCGCTAACTATGGCTACACCTTC; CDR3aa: CAISETVANYGYTF
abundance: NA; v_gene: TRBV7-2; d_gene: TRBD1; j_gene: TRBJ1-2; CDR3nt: TGTGCCAGCAGCTTAGTGACAGGGGAAGGCTATGGCTACACCTTC; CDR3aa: CASSLVTGEGYGYTF
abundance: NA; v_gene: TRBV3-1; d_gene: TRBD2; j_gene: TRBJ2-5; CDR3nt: TGTGCCAGCAGCCAGCATAGCGGGGGGCAAGAGACCCAGTACTTC; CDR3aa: CASSQHSGGQETQYF
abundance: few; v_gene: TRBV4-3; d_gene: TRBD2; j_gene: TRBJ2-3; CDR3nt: TGCGCCAGCAGCCAAGCCCCGGGGGGGCGGGTAGATACGCAGTATTTT; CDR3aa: CASSQAPGGRVDTQYF
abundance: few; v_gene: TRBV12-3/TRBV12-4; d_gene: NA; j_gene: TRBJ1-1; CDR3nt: TGTGCCAGCAGTTACCCCCCAGCAGGGTTGAGCACTGAAGCTTTCTTT; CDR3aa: CASSYPPAGLSTEAFF
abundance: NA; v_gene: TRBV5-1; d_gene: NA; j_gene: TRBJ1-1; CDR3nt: TGCGCCAGCAGCACCGACGGAAACTCCATGAACACTGAAGCTTTCTTT; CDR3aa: CASSTDGNSMNTEAFF